These 5 T cell receptor beta chains came from one sample sequenced in a study of CD8+CD57+ T cells in acquired aplastic anemia. According to the study, genomic DNA was the template for TCR beta VDJ and CDR3 profiling. TCRdb reanalysed the reads using MiXCR and keeps one entry per CDR3 protein. The sample has roughly 420,000 distinct CDR3 sequences; about two thirds are singletons. The sequenced sample consisted of sorted CD4+, CD8+, or CD8+CD57+ T cells (not recorded which) from PBMCs. The receptors stem from a human donor in good health, serving as a control.

The gene calls are TRBV20-1 and TRBJ1-6, with a tentative D call TRBD1 (6 bases). Germline assignment: CDR1 DFQATT and CDR2 SNEGSKA (reference sequence). CDR3 length equals 14 residues. The V and J ends lost 3 bases and 10 bases respectively, with 16 bases between them. CDR3 coding DNA: TGCAGTGCTAGTCTGCCAGGGGTAGGGTCACCCCTCCACTTT. Amino acid sequence: CSASLPGVGSPLHF.

Regarding this clonotype: A junction boundary mismatches the germline segment, possibly from a read error. This chain connects TRBV10-3 to TRBJ2-7; TRBD1 agrees at 7 bases. This CDR3 spans 14 amino acids. The germline CDR1 and CDR2 sequences are ENHRY and SYGVKD. The CDR3 DNA reads TGTGCCATCAGTTACTGGGACAGCCAGAACGAGCAGGAGTTC. Translating gives CAISYWDSQNEQEF.

V and J are TRBV29-1 and TRBJ2-6; no clear D gene. Germline loops: CDR1 SQVTM, CDR2 ANQGSEA. The CDR3 has 15 amino acids. Trimming took 4 bases from V and 2 from J, leaving 12 bases between them. CDR3 bases: TGCAGCGTTGGGCTACTGCTGGCTGGGGCCAACGTCCTGACTTTC. Its protein product is CSVGLLLAGANVLTF. Filled out from reference TRBV29-1 and TRBJ2-6, the complete variable domain reads SAVISQKPSRDICQRGTSLTIQCQVDSQVTMMFWYRQQPGQSLTLIATANQGSEATYESGFVIDKFPISRPNLTFSTLTVSNMSPEDSSIYLCSVGLLLAGANVLTFGAGSRLTVL.

This clonotype appeared a few times. The chain uses TRBV30 and TRBJ2-1; 7 bases fit TRBD2. The CDR3 length is 15 residues. After removal of 0 bases from V and 3 bases from J, the junction contained 5 bases not matched to a gene. The germline V gene has CDR1 GTSNPN and CDR2 SVGIG (reference sequence). The CDR3 here is CAWSVPAGHYNEQFF. DNA for the CDR3: TGTGCCTGGAGTGTACCAGCGGGGCACTACAATGAGCAGTTCTTC.

V gene TRBV19 combines with J gene TRBJ1-2; 10 bases match TRBD1. The CDR3 runs 19 residues. CDR1 and CDR2 (germline): LNHDA, SQIVND (reference sequence). With 4 bases clipped from V and 6 bases from J, the junction kept 20 bases outside the gene matches. This chain's CDR3 is CASSRTSRTGGKVGDGYTF. The CDR3 DNA is TGTGCCAGTAGTAGAACAAGCCGGACAGGGGGGAAAGTTGGTGATGGCTACACCTTC.